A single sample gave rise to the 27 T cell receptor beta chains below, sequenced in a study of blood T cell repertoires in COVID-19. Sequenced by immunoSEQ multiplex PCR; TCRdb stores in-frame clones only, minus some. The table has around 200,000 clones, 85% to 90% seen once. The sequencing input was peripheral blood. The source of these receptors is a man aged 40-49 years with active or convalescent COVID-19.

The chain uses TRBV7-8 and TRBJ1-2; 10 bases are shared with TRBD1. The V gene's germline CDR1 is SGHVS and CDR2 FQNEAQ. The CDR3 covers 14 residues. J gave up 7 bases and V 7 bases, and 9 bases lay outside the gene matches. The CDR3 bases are TGTGCCAGCAACCGGGGACAGGGGACAGGTGGCTACACCTTC. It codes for CASNRGQGTGGYTF.

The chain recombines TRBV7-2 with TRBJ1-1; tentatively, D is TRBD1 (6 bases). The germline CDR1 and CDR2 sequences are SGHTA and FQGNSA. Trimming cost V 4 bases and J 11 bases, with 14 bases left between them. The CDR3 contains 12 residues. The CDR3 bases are TGTGCCAGCAGCTCACAGGGACCTGCGGCTTTCTTT. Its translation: CASSSQGPAAFF. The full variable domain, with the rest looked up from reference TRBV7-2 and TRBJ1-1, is GAGVSQSPSNKVTEKGKDVELRCDPISGHTALYWYRQSLGQGLEFLIYFQGNSAPDKSGLPSDRFSAERTGGSVSTLTIQRTQQEDSAVYLCASSSQGPAAFFGQGTRLTVV.

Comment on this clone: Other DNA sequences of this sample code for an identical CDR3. CDR3 nucleotide sequence: TGTGCCAGCAGCTTGGCGGGGGCTAACTATGGCTACACCTTC. This translates into CASSLAGANYGYTF. This chain connects TRBV5-6 to TRBJ1-2, with D possibly matching TRBD1 (5 bases). Trimming left V 0 bases short and J 0 bases short, with 6 bases between. This CDR3 region has 14 residues. Germline V lookup: CDR1 SGHDT, CDR2 YYEEEE.

The CDR3 region is CASSPTDSLLPNYGYTF. Written as DNA, the CDR3 is TGTGCCAGCAGCCCCACGGACAGCCTCTTGCCAAACTATGGCTACACCTTC. The chain links TRBV7-9 to TRBJ1-2; tentatively, D is TRBD1 (6 bases). The germline V and J ends were trimmed by 5 bases and 2 bases, with 21 bases remaining between them. Germline V gene lookup returns CDR1 SEHNR and CDR2 FQNEAQ (reference sequence). The CDR3 length is 17 residues.

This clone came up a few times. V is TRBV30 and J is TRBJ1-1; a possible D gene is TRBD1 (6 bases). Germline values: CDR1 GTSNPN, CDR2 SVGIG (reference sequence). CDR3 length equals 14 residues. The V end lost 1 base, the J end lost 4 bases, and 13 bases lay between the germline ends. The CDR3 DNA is TGTGCCTGGAGTGGGACAGCCGTACTCACTGAAGCTTTCTTT. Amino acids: CAWSGTAVLTEAFF.

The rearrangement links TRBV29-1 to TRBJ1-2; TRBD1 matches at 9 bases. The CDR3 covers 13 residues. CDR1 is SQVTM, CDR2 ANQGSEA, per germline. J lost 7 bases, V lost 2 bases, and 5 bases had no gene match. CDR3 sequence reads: CSVERDRAGGYTF. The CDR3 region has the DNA TGCAGCGTTGAAAGGGACAGGGCGGGTGGCTACACCTTC.

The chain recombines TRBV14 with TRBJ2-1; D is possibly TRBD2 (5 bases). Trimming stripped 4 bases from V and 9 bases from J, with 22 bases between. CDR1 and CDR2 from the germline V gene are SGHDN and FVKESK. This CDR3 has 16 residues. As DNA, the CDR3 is TGTGCCAGCAGCCGGCCGGCGGTAGCTACAAGCGGTGAGCAGTTCTTC. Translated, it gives CASSRPAVATSGEQFF.

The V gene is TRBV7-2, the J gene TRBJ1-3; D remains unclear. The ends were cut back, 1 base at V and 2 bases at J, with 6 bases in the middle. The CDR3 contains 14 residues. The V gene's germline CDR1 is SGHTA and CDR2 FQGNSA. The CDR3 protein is CASSLGQAGNTIYF. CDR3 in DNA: TGTGCCAGCAGCTTAGGGCAAGCTGGAAACACCATATATTTT. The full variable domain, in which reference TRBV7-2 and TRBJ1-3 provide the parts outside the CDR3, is GAGVSQSPSNKVTEKGKDVELRCDPISGHTALYWYRQSLGQGLEFLIYFQGNSAPDKSGLPSDRFSAERTGGSVSTLTIQRTQQEDSAVYLCASSLGQAGNTIYFGEGSWLTVV.

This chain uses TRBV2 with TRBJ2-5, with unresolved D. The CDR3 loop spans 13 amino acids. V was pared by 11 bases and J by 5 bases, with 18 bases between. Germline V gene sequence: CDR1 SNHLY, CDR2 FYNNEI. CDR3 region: CAGHSEVGETQYF. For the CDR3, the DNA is TGTGCCGGCCATTCTGAGGTTGGGGAGACCCAGTACTTC.

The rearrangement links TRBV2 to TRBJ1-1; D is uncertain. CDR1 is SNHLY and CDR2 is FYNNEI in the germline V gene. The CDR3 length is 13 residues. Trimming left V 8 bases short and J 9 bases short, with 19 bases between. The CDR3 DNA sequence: TGTGCCAGCCGGGGTGGCGATGGCAGCCAAGCTTTCTTT. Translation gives CASRGGDGSQAFF. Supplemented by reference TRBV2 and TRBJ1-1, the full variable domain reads EPEVTQTPSHQVTQMGQEVILRCVPISNHLYFYWYRQILGQKVEFLVSFYNNEISEKSEIFDDQFSVERPDGSNFTLKIRSTKLEDSAMYFCASRGGDGSQAFFGQGTRLTVV.

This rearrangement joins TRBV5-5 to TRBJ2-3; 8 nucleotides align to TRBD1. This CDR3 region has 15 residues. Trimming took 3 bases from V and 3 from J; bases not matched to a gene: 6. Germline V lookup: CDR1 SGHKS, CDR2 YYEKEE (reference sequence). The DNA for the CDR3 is TGTGCCAGCAGCTACGGGACAGGTCTAACAGATACGCAGTATTTT. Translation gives CASSYGTGLTDTQYF.

The CDR3 loop reads CASSQDKAVGHEKLFF. The CDR3 DNA reads TGTGCCAGCAGCCAAGATAAGGCAGTGGGCCATGAAAAACTGTTTTTT. J is TRBJ1-4 and V is TRBV3-1 (or the pseudogene TRBV3-2); D gene ambiguous. The V and J ends lost 0 bases and 6 bases respectively, with 14 bases between them. Germline V gene data show CDR1 as LGHDT and CDR2 as YNNKEL (reference sequence). This CDR3 is built from 16 residues.

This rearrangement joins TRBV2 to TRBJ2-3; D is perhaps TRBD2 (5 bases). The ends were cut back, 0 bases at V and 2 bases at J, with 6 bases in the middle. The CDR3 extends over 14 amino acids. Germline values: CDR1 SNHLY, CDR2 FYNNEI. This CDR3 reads CASSEAEVTDTQYF. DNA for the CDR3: TGTGCCAGCAGTGAAGCGGAGGTCACAGATACGCAGTATTTT.

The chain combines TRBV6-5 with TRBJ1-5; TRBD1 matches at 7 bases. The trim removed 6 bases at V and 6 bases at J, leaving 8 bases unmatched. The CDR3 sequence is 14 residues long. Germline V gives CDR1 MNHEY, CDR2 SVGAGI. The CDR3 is CASSPTGRSQPQHF. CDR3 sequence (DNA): TGTGCCAGCAGCCCGACAGGGAGGAGTCAGCCCCAGCATTTT.

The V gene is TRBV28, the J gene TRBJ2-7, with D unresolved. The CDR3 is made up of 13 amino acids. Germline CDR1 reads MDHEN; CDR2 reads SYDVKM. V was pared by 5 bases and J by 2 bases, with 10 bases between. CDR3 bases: TGTGCCAGCAGTGCGACTTTTACCTACGAGCAGTACTTC. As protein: CASSATFTYEQYF. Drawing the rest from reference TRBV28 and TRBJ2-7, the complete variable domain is DVKVTQSSRYLVKRTGEKVFLECVQDMDHENMFWYRQDPGLGLRLIYFSYDVKMKEKGDIPEGYSVSREKKERFSLILESASTNQTSMYLCASSATFTYEQYFGPGTRLTVT.

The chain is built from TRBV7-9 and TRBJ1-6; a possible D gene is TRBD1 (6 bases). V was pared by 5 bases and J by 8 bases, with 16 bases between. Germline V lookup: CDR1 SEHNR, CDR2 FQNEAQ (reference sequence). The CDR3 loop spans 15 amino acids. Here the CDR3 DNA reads TGTGCCAGCAGCCTGCTTTCGAAGGGGGATTCACCCCTCCACTTT. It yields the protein CASSLLSKGDSPLHF.

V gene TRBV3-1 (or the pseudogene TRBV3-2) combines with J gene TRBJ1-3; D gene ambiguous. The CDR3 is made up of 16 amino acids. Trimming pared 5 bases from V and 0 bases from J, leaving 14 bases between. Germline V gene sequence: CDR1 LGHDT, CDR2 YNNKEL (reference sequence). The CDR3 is CASSKLGPLSGNTIYF. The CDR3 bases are TGTGCCAGCAGCAAGCTGGGCCCGCTCTCTGGAAACACCATATATTTT.

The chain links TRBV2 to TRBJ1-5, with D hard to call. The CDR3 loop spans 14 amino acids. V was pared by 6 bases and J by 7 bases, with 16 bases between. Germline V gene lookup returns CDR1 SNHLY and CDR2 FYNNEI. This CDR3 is CASRWFEERQPQHF. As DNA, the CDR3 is TGTGCCAGCAGGTGGTTCGAGGAAAGGCAGCCCCAGCATTTT.

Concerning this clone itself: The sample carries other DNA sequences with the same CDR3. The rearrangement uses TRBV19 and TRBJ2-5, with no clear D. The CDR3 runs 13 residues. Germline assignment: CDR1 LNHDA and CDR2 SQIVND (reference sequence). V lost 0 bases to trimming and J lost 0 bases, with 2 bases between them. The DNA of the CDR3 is TGTGCCAGTAGTATAGACTACCAAGAGACCCAGTACTTC. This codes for CASSIDYQETQYF.

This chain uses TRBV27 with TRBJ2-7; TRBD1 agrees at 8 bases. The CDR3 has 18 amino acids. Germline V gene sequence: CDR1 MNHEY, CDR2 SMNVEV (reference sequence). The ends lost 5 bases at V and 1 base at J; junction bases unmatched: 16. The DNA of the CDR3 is TGTGCCAGCAGTCTCAACTTTTCCGGGACAGGAAGATCCTACGAGCAGTACTTC. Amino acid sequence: CASSLNFSGTGRSYEQYF.

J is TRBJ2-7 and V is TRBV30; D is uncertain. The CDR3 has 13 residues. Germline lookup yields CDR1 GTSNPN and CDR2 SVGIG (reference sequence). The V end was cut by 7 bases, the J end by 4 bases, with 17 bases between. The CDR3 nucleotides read TGTGCCTTGAAGCTTGCAGGCACATACGAGCAGTACTTC. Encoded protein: CALKLAGTYEQYF.

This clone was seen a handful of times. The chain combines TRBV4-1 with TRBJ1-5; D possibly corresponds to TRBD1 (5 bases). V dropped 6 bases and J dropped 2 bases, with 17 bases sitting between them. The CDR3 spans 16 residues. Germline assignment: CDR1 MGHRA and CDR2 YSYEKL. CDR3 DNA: TGCGCCAGCAGTAACAGGCACACCAGGGGCAATCAGCCCCAGCATTTT. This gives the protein CASSNRHTRGNQPQHF.

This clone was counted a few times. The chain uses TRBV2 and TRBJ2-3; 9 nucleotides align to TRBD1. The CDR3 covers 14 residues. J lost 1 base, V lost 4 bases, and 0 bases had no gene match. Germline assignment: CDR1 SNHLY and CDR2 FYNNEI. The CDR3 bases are TGTGCCAGCAGTGGACAGGGGGGCACAGATACGCAGTATTTT. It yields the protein CASSGQGGTDTQYF.

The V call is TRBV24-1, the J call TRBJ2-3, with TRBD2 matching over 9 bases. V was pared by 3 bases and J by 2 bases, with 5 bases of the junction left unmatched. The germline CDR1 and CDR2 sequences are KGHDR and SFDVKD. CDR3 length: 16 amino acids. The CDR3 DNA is TGTGCCACCAGTGATACCGGGACTAGCCTCACAGATACGCAGTATTTT. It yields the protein CATSDTGTSLTDTQYF.

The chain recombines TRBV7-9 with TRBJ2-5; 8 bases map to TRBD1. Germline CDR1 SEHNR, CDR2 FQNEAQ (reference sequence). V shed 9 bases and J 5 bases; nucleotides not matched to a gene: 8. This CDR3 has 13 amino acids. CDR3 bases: TGTGCCAGTAGCGACAGGGGTGAGGAGACCCAGTACTTC. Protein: CASSDRGEETQYF.

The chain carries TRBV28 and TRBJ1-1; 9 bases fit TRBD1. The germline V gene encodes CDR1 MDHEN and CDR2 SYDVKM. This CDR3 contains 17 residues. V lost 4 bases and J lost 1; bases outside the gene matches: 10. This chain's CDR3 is CASSSAQGAGRNTEAFF. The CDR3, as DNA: TGTGCCAGCAGTTCAGCACAGGGGGCAGGAAGGAACACTGAAGCTTTCTTT.

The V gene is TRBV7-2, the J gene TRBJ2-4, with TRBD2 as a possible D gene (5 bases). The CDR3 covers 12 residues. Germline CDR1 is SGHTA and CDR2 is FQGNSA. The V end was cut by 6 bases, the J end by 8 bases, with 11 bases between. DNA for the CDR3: TGTGCCAGCAGTCCAGACGGGGACATTCAGTACTTC. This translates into CASSPDGDIQYF.